This entry lists 15 T cell receptor beta chains sequenced from one sample in a study of T cells in women clearing cervical HPV infection (dated by TCRdb to the late 2010s). Library preparation was by the immunoSEQ multiplex PCR assay. This is the immuneACCESS table as TCRdb keeps it, with only in-frame sequences that have V and J called. A part of the clones is gone; compared with another copy, unresolved V genes explain less than half, and the rest is unexplained. This specimen's table enumerates some 46,000 clones. About a third of the sample is in the top ten clones. Sequences were obtained from blood buffy coat. The receptor source for this set is a woman between 18 and 70 years old with a cervical HPV16 infection that either progressed to CIN3+ or cleared (not recorded which).

Note on this clone: From the germline J gene comes the end of the CDR3, since the read stops 3 residues before it. The genes are TRBV12-3 or TRBV12-4 and TRBJ1-4, with D possibly matching TRBD1 (6 bases). The CDR3 runs to 12 residues. Deletions cut 6 bases from V and 7 bases from J, with 9 bases between. CDR3 DNA (partial): TGTGCCAGCAGGGGGGCCGGTGAAAAA. This sequence encodes CASRGAGEK. The entire CDR3 reads CASRGAGEKLFF.

Concerning this clone: An end of the junction does not agree with germline; a read error may underlie this. Sequencing ends 3 residues short of the CDR3 end; the germline J gene provides the rest. At the DNA level, this CDR3 is encoded by other sequences in the same sample as well. This chain connects TRBV19 to TRBJ1-3; no definite D call. The CDR3 has 15 amino acids. The germline V gene encodes CDR1 LNHDA and CDR2 SQIVND (reference sequence). CDR3: CASSMGDFSGNTIYF. The sequenced CDR3 bases are TGTGCCAGTAGTATGGGTGACTTCTCTGGAAACACT.

Points on this clone: The read terminates 3 residues before the CDR3 end, so the remaining end is supplied by the germline J gene. The chain is built from TRBV10-3 and TRBJ2-2, with 8 bases that match TRBD2. CDR3 length equals 13 residues. After removal of 3 bases from V and 7 bases from J, the junction contained 1 base not matched to a gene. The germline V gene encodes CDR1 ENHRY and CDR2 SYGVKD. The sequenced part of the CDR3 DNA is TGTGCCATCAGTGAAAGCGGGGGCGGGGAG. It yields the protein CAISESGGGE. In full, the CDR3 reads CAISESGGGELFF.

Turning to this clone: The CDR3 extends 3 residues past the end of the read, so its final part is completed from the germline J gene. The rearrangement uses TRBV30 and TRBJ2-7, with a weak D call TRBD1 (5 bases). The length of the CDR3 is 12 residues. Germline V lookup: CDR1 GTSNPN, CDR2 SVGIG (reference sequence). With 3 bases removed from V and 5 bases from J, the gap between germline ends came to 11 bases. CDR3 DNA, as far as it was read: TGTGCCTGGAGCGAAGGGGTAAACGAG. Translating it yields CAWSEGVNE. The entire CDR3 reads CAWSEGVNEQYF.

Comments on this clone: From the germline J gene comes the end of the CDR3, since the read stops 3 residues before it. This sequence joins TRBV7-9 and TRBJ2-2; tentatively, D is TRBD1 (6 bases). V lost 3 bases and J lost 4, with 12 bases in between. This CDR3 is 15 amino acids long. Germline values: CDR1 SEHNR, CDR2 FQNEAQ (reference sequence). This CDR3 is CASSLGTISTGELFF. The sequenced CDR3 bases are TGTGCCAGCAGCTTGGGGACAATTAGCACCGGGGAG. Drawing the rest from reference TRBV7-9 and TRBJ2-2, the complete variable domain is DTGVSQNPRHKITKRGQNVTFRCDPISEHNRLYWYRQTLGQGPEFLTYFQNEAQLEKSRLLSDRFSAERPKGSFSTLEIQRTEQGDSAMYLCASSLGTISTGELFFGEGSRLTVL.

Regarding this clone: The CDR3 end lies 3 residues beyond the end of the read and is filled in from the germline J gene. The J gene is TRBJ2-7, the V gene TRBV20-1; D gene ambiguous. CDR3 length equals 13 residues. Looked up from germline, CDR1 is DFQATT and CDR2 is SNEGSKA (reference sequence). Trimming removed 0 bases from V and 5 bases from J, with 11 bases in between. This chain's CDR3 is CSARDLSFHEQYF. CDR3 DNA (partial): TGCAGTGCTAGAGATCTTAGCTTCCACGAG.

As to this clone: The missing CDR3 end, 3 residues past where the read stops, is filled in from the germline J gene. This chain connects TRBV18 to TRBJ1-1; 8 bases are a match to TRBD1. CDR3 length: 16 amino acids. The junction had 7 bases not matched to a gene; V was cut back by 3 bases and J by 1 base. CDR1 is KGHSH, CDR2 LQKENI, per germline. CDR3 DNA (partial): TGTGCCAGCTCACCGCCAGGGGGCTCGGGGAACACTGAA. Translated, it gives CASSPPGGSGNTE. The whole CDR3 is CASSPPGGSGNTEAFF.

As to this clone: Sequencing ends 3 residues short of the CDR3 end; the germline J gene provides the rest. The V call is TRBV7-3, the J call TRBJ2-1; TRBD2 matches at 7 bases. Losses at the gene ends were 3 bases for V and 6 bases for J; bases not matched to a gene: 5. The germline V gene encodes CDR1 SGHTA and CDR2 FQGTGA. There are 14 residues in the CDR3. The sequenced CDR3 bases are TGTGCCAGCAGCTTCGAAGCGGGGATCAATGAG. Its protein product is CASSFEAGINE. The full CDR3 is CASSFEAGINEQFF. The full variable domain, its missing parts supplied by reference TRBV7-3 and TRBJ2-1, is GAGVSQTPSNKVTEKGKYVELRCDPISGHTALYWYRQSLGQGPEFLIYFQGTGAADDSGLPNDRFFAVRPEGSVSTLKIQRTERGDSAVYLCASSFEAGINEQFFGPGTRLTVL.

As for this clone: The read falls 3 residues short of the CDR3 end, and the missing part is taken from the germline J gene. V gene TRBV19 combines with J gene TRBJ2-1; 16 nucleotides agree with TRBD2. This CDR3 contains 17 residues. From germline, CDR1 is LNHDA and CDR2 SQIVND (reference sequence). V dropped 7 bases and J dropped 6; count of bases not matched to a gene: 9. The CDR3 loop reads CASTPPGTSGRANEQFF. CDR3 bases read: TGTGCCAGTACCCCCCCAGGGACTAGCGGGAGGGCCAATGAG.

Points on this clone: The read halts 3 residues ahead of the CDR3 end, with the missing end drawn from the germline J gene. The chain joins TRBV20-1 to TRBJ2-2; a possible D gene is TRBD1 (5 bases). The CDR3 totals 15 residues. Germline-derived CDR1 and CDR2 are DFQATT and SNEGSKA (reference sequence). The CDR3 bases that were read are TGCAGTGCTAGCCCCGGATCTCTAGGGGCCAACGTG. Its translation: CSASPGSLGANV. The full CDR3 sequence reads CSASPGSLGANVLFF.

The CDR3 is CASRGQGDTEAFF. The part of the CDR3 DNA that was read is TGTGCCAGCAGGGGACAGGGGGACACTGAA. J is TRBJ1-1 and V is TRBV2, with TRBD1 matching 11 bases. Read data end 3 residues before the CDR3 end; the end is taken from the germline J gene. The CDR3 runs to 13 residues. Unmatched junction bases numbered 0, after V lost 6 bases and J lost 3 bases. Per germline, CDR1 SNHLY and CDR2 FYNNEI.

On this clone: The CDR3 end is not reached by the read, which stops 3 residues before it; the germline J gene fills it in. This chain uses TRBV2 with TRBJ2-1; possibly TRBD1 for D (6 bases). Germline V gives CDR1 SNHLY, CDR2 FYNNEI. The CDR3 is 13 amino acids. V was trimmed by 7 bases and J by 4 bases, leaving 11 bases between them. The sequenced part of the CDR3 DNA is TGTGCCAGCACAGAGACAGGATACAATGAG. As protein: CASTETGYNE. The entire CDR3 sequence reads CASTETGYNEQFF.

Details on this clone: The read falls 3 residues short of the CDR3 end, and the missing part is taken from the germline J gene. The chain employs TRBV29-1 and TRBJ1-1; possible D gene TRBD1, 6 bases. V lost 7 bases, J lost 3 bases, and 15 bases lay in between. In germline, CDR1 is SQVTM, CDR2 ANQGSEA. CDR3 size: 13 residues. Partial CDR3 DNA: TGCAGCGGGAAACAGGGTGATTACACTGAA. Residues: CSGKQGDYTE. The whole CDR3 protein is CSGKQGDYTEAFF.

In the case of this clone: The CDR3 end lies 3 residues beyond the end of the read and is filled in from the germline J gene. The chain recombines TRBV18 with TRBJ2-1; TRBD2 agrees at 12 bases. From germline, CDR1 is KGHSH and CDR2 LQKENI. The CDR3 totals 14 residues. J gave up 7 bases and V 6 bases, and 4 bases lay outside the gene matches. CDR3 protein: CASSPGTSGNEQFF. The sequenced CDR3 bases are TGTGCCAGCTCTCCCGGGACTAGCGGGAATGAG.

Of note for this clone: Other DNA sequences in this specimen translate into the identical CDR3. The part of the CDR3 DNA that was read is TGTGCCAGCAGCCTAACCTCCCCGCAGGGCGGTGGT. Translation: CASSLTSPQGGG. The complete CDR3 sequence is CASSLTSPQGGGYTF. The V call is TRBV7-2, the J call TRBJ1-2; a weak D match, TRBD1 (5 bases). Read data end 3 residues before the CDR3 end; the end is taken from the germline J gene. Germline-derived CDR1 and CDR2 are SGHTA and FQGNSA. This CDR3 is 15 amino acids long. Looking up the rest from reference TRBV7-2 and TRBJ1-2 gives the full variable domain: GAGVSQSPSNKVTEKGKDVELRCDPISGHTALYWYRQSLGQGLEFLIYFQGNSAPDKSGLPSDRFSAERTGGSVSTLTIQRTQQEDSAVYLCASSLTSPQGGGYTFGSGTRLTVV.